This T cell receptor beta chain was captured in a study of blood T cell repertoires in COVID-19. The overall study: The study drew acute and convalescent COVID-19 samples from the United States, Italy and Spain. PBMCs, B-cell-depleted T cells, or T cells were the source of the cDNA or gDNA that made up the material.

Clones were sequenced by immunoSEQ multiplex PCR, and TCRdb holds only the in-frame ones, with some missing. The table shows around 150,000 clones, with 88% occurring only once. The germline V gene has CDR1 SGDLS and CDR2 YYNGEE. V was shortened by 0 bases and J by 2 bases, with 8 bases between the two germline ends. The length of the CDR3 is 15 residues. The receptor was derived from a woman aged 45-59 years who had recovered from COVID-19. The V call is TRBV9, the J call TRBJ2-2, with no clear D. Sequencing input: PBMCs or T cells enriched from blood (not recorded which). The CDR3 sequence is CASSVANSNTGELFF. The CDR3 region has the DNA TGTGCCAGCAGCGTAGCAAACAGTAACACCGGGGAGCTGTTTTTT.